These T cell receptor beta chains were read from a single sample in a study of CD8 T cells in Susac syndrome. TCRdb passed the immunoSEQ multiplex PCR reads through MiXCR, listing each CDR3 protein once. The table has around 71,000 distinct CDR3 sequences, over 95% seen once. The specimen was CD4+ T cells from PBMCs. These receptors were obtained from a human donor with multiple sclerosis. CDR3s include the opening cysteine and the closing phenylalanine or tryptophan. A D gene is named only where the DNA matches it firmly. Only part of the rows carry a size: once, few, many, or a class if the clone is expanded.

D gene	V gene	CDR3 length	J gene	clone size	CDR3 DNA	CDR3 protein
TRBD2	TRBV4-1	14	TRBJ2-1	few	TGCGCCAGCAGCCCTTACCTAGCGGCCAATGAGCAGTTCTTC	CASSPYLAANEQFF
NA	TRBV12-3/TRBV12-4	13	TRBJ2-2	NA	TGTGCCAGCAGTTTGAGGTTCACCGGGGAGCTGTTTTTT	CASSLRFTGELFF
NA	TRBV20-1	14	TRBJ2-7	NA	TGCAGTGCTAGTCCCCCCTCTGGGGTCCCCGAGCAGTACTTC	CSASPPSGVPEQYF
TRBD1	TRBV7-3	14	TRBJ2-3	NA	TGTGCCAGCAGCTCGGGGACAGGCACAGATACGCAGTATTTT	CASSSGTGTDTQYF
NA	TRBV6-6	14	TRBJ1-2	NA	TGTGCCAGCACCCTACCCGCGGCTAACTATGGCTACACCTTC	CASTLPAANYGYTF
TRBD1	TRBV29-1	11	TRBJ2-7	NA	TGCAGCGGTGGACAGGCCTACGAGCAGTACTTC	CSGGQAYEQYF
NA	TRBV6-2/TRBV6-3	15	TRBJ1-6	once	TGTGCCAGCAGTTTGCAGTGGGGGCCAGATTCACCCCTCCACTTT	CASSLQWGPDSPLHF
NA	TRBV24-1	16	TRBJ2-6	once	TGTGCCACCAGTGATCACAGGCACTCTGGGGCCAACGTCCTGACTTTC	CATSDHRHSGANVLTF
NA	TRBV7-9	13	TRBJ1-1	NA	TGTGCCAGCGAATGGGACTCCAACACTGAAGCTTTCTTT	CASEWDSNTEAFF
NA	TRBV7-2	12	TRBJ2-5	NA	TGTGCCAGCAGCTTAATGTTAGAGACCCAGTACTTC	CASSLMLETQYF
TRBD1	TRBV5-1	16	TRBJ2-6	NA	TGCGCCAGCAGCTTCGAGGGGGCTGCTGGGGCCAACGTCCTGACTTTC	CASSFEGAAGANVLTF
NA	TRBV12-3/TRBV12-4	15	TRBJ1-3	NA	TGTGCCAGCAGTTCAAGGATTCACTCTGGAAACACCATATATTTT	CASSSRIHSGNTIYF
NA	TRBV18	13	TRBJ2-5	once	TGTGCCAGCTCACCGTGGGGCGGAGAGACCCAGTACTTC	CASSPWGGETQYF
TRBD1	TRBV6-5	19	TRBJ1-2	NA	TGTGCCAGCAGTTACTCGTTGTGGGGGACAGGGACCAAAAACTATGGCTACACCTTC	CASSYSLWGTGTKNYGYTF
TRBD1	TRBV7-2	15	TRBJ2-7	NA	TGTGCCAGCAGCCTAGGGACAGCCTACTCCTACGAGCAGTACTTC	CASSLGTAYSYEQYF
NA	TRBV24-1	15	TRBJ1-6	once	TGTGCCACCAGTGACGCCCGGGTACCGGATTCACCCCTCCACTTT	CATSDARVPDSPLHF
NA	TRBV5-1	13	TRBJ1-4	NA	TGCGCCAGCAGCCTACCCACTAATGAAAAACTGTTTTTT	CASSLPTNEKLFF
TRBD1	TRBV20-1	14	TRBJ2-2	NA	TGCAGCGTTCCGGGACAGGGGGACACCGGGGAGCTGTTTTTT	CSVPGQGDTGELFF
NA	TRBV24-1	13	TRBJ2-5	NA	TGTGCCACCAGTGGTAGGGTTCAAGAGACCCAGTACTTC	CATSGRVQETQYF
NA	TRBV6-1	18	TRBJ1-1	NA	TGTGCCAGCAGTGAATCAGGATTTGTGGCGGGCAGTAACACTGAAGCTTTCTTT	CASSESGFVAGSNTEAFF
NA	TRBV29-1	13	TRBJ1-5	NA	TGCAGCGTTGAAGCGGGGGGAGGTCAGCCCCAGCATTTT	CSVEAGGGQPQHF
TRBD1	TRBV14	16	TRBJ2-5	once	TGTGCCAGCAGCCAACCAAGCGGACAGGGTCAAGAGACCCAGTACTTC	CASSQPSGQGQETQYF
NA	TRBV20-1	14	TRBJ1-2	NA	TGCAGTGCTAGAGTAGGGTTGCCTAACTATGGCTACACCTTC	CSARVGLPNYGYTF
NA	TRBV7-9	14	TRBJ1-1	NA	TGTGCCAGCAGAGGGGGAGGGGCCGACACTGAAGCTTTCTTT	CASRGGGADTEAFF
NA	TRBV6-5	19	TRBJ1-6	NA	TGTGCCAGCAGTTACTCGACCCCCCTAGTGGCAGGGAATAATTCACCCCTCCACTTT	CASSYSTPLVAGNNSPLHF
TRBD2	TRBV10-3	17	TRBJ2-1	NA	TGTGCCATCAGTGAGCTACTGCCTAGCGGGGGTACGAATGAGCAGTTCTTC	CAISELLPSGGTNEQFF
TRBD1	TRBV7-9	15	TRBJ2-1	NA	TGTGCCAGCAGCTTAAACAGGGGGTCCTACAATGAGCAGTTCTTC	CASSLNRGSYNEQFF
TRBD1	TRBV6-5	15	TRBJ2-7	NA	TGTGCCAGCAGAAACGACAGGGGCCCTTACTACGAGCAGTACTTC	CASRNDRGPYYEQYF
NA	TRBV30	13	TRBJ2-2	NA	TGTGCCTGGCAAGCGACAAGGGTCGGGGAGCTGTTTTTT	CAWQATRVGELFF
TRBD1	TRBV7-9	15	TRBJ2-1	NA	TGTGCCAGCAGCTCCCGGGACAGGGGTGGTAATGAGCAGTTCTTC	CASSSRDRGGNEQFF
NA	TRBV5-1	14	TRBJ2-1	NA	TGCGCCAGCAGCCCTGGGGGTAGCCGCAATGAGCAGTTCTTC	CASSPGGSRNEQFF
NA	TRBV20-1	13	TRBJ2-1	NA	TGCAGTGCTAGCGGACTCTCCTACAATGAGCAGTTCTTC	CSASGLSYNEQFF
NA	TRBV5-1	14	TRBJ1-2	NA	TGCGCCAGCAGCTTGGTCGCAGGGGAATATGGCTACACCTTC	CASSLVAGEYGYTF
NA	TRBV7-9	14	TRBJ1-4	NA	TGTGCCAGCAGCTTAGAGGAGGTGGATGAAAAACTGTTTTTT	CASSLEEVDEKLFF
NA	TRBV7-9	14	TRBJ2-6	few	TGTGCCAGCAGTCAGGGAACTGGGGCCAACGTCCTGACTTTC	CASSQGTGANVLTF
NA	TRBV20-1	13	TRBJ1-1	NA	TGCAGTGCTAGAGATCGGGGTTGGGACTCGGCTTTCTTT	CSARDRGWDSAFF
TRBD1	TRBV2	18	TRBJ2-6	NA	TGTGCCAGCGGGGTACGAACAGGGGGCGTTACTGGGGCCAACGTCCTGACTTTC	CASGVRTGGVTGANVLTF
NA	TRBV5-1	16	TRBJ2-5	NA	TGCGCCAGCAGCAACGGACCCACCCGATCTGCAAAGACCCAGTACTTC	CASSNGPTRSAKTQYF
NA	TRBV11-2	17	TRBJ2-3	NA	TGTGCCAGCAGCTTAGTGGACAGCTGGAACAGCACAGATACGCAGTATTTT	CASSLVDSWNSTDTQYF
TRBD1	TRBV29-1	13	TRBJ2-1	NA	TGCAGCGTTGGGACAGGGGGCTTCAATGAGCAGTTCTTC	CSVGTGGFNEQFF
TRBD1	TRBV28	16	TRBJ2-1	NA	TGTGCCAGCAGTTCCTTGGACAGGGGGCACCACAATGAGCAGTTCTTC	CASSSLDRGHHNEQFF